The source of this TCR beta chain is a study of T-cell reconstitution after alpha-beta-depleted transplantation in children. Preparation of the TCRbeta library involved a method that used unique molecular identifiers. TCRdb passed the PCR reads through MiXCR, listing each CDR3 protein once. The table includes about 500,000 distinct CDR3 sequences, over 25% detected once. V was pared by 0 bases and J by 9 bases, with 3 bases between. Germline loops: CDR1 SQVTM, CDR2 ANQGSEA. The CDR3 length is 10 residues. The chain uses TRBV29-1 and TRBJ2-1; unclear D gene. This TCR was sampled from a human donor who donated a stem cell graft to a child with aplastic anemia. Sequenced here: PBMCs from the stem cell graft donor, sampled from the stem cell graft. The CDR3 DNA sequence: TGCAGCGTTGAAGACCCTGAGCAGTTCTTC. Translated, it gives CSVEDPEQFF.